Listed here is a single TCR beta chain. As yet, its antigen is unknown. The data were obtained in a study of Ad26.COV2.S vaccination and SARS-CoV-2 variants. Study-wide background: A COV1001 Ad26.COV2.S trial-arm participant provided the sample. Intramuscular Ad26.COV2.S doses were given once or twice, 56 days apart.

Libraries were prepared by immunoSEQ multiplex PCR; TCRdb keeps only in-frame clonotypes and omits some of them. The sample lists around 250,000 clones; roughly 85% were seen once. Points from the study as a whole: Substantial post-vaccination breadth of spike-specific CD8+ and CD4+ T cell responses was reported. Those who received the vaccine showed greater spike-specific TCR breadth than those given placebo.

Treatment specified: some 20 received Ad26.COV2.S at low or high dose, single or two shots; about 5 received placebo; per-sample allocation not given. Sample collection was performed on day 63 after the first vaccine or placebo injection. The germline CDR1 and CDR2 sequences are LNHDA and SQIVND (reference sequence). V gave up 10 bases and J gave up 2 bases, with 15 bases separating them. The CDR3 is 14 residues long. The TCR was taken from a person between 18 and 65 years old who received the Ad26.COV2.S COVID-19 vaccine or a placebo. This sequence joins TRBV19 and TRBJ2-1; D ambiguous. Source: peripheral blood, taken in a trial of Ad26.COV2.S vaccine versus placebo. CDR3 amino acids: CATFGPAPYNEQFF. The CDR3 DNA reads as TGTGCCACCTTTGGCCCCGCGCCCTACAATGAGCAGTTCTTC.